This TCR beta chain was identified in a study of response to subunit inactivated influenza vaccine. The trim removed 3 bases at V and 0 bases at J, leaving 6 bases unmatched. This CDR3 is 17 amino acids long. The germline gives CDR1 SGHKS, CDR2 YYEKEE (reference sequence). TCRdb used MiXCR to reprocess the RT-PCR reads, holding one entry per CDR3 protein. Of about 170,000 distinct CDR3 sequences in the sample, over 9.5% were seen once. This clonotype was counted many times. The same sample was also studied in work on T cells expressing NK-cell markers. From that paper: TCR beta libraries carry UMIs added by 5'RACE template switching. Each TCR beta repertoire originated in sorted T cells that were CD3+CD56+NKG2C+, CD3+CD56+NKG2C- or CD3+CD56-NKG2C+.

V is TRBV5-5 and J is TRBJ2-5; 12 bases agree with TRBD2. The clonotype comes from a man between 50 and 59 years old who received an inactivated influenza vaccine. The material sequenced was CD8+ T cells sorted from PBMCs, taken 11 to 12 days after vaccination. CDR3 amino acids: CASSSGLAGHYQETQYF. CDR3 coding DNA: TGTGCCAGCAGCTCGGGACTAGCGGGTCACTACCAAGAGACCCAGTACTTC. The full variable domain, its missing parts supplied by reference TRBV5-5 and TRBJ2-5, is DAGVTQSPTHLIKTRGQQVTLRCSPISGHKSVSWYQQVLGQGPQFIFQYYEKEERGRGNFPDRFSARQFPNYSSELNVNALLLGDSALYLCASSSGLAGHYQETQYFGPGTRLLVL.